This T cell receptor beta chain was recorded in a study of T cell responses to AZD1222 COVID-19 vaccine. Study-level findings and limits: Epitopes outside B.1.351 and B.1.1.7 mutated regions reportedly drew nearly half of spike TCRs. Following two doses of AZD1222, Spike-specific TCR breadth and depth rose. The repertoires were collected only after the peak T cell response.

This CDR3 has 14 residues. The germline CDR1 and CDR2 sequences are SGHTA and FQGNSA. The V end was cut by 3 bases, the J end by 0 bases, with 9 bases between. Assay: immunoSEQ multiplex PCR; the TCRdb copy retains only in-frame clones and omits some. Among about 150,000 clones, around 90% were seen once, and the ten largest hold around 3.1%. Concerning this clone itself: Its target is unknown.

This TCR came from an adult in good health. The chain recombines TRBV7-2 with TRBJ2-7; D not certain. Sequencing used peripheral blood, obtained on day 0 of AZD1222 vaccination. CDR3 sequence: CASSFDRSSYEQYF. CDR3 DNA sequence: TGTGCCAGCAGCTTCGACCGAAGCTCCTACGAGCAGTACTTC.